A single sample is the source of the 26 T cell receptor beta chains below, sequenced in a study of blood T cells in healthy people across ages. The use of a sample-barcoded 5' primer and a J-beta primer mix characterized a second PCR of roughly 7 to 11 cycles. TCRdb re-called the 5' RACE reads through MiXCR, storing one row per CDR3 protein. The sample carries 710,000 or so distinct CDR3 sequences, about 30% recorded once. The sample taken for sequencing was blood. These receptors were obtained from a woman of 80 years or more in good health.

This chain uses TRBV12-5 with TRBJ1-5, with TRBD1 identical over 10 bases. Germline values: CDR1 LGHNT, CDR2 FRNRAP. The CDR3 sequence is 15 residues long. Losses at the gene ends were 6 bases for V and 4 bases for J; bases not matched to a gene: 6. The CDR3 nucleotides read TGTGCTAGTGGAACCGGACAGGGGGAAAATCAGCCCCAGCATTTT. It specifies CASGTGQGENQPQHF.

Note on this clonotype: Given a much more abundant clone one base away, this may be a read error. The chain recombines TRBV20-1 with TRBJ2-1; D ambiguous. In germline, CDR1 is DFQATT, CDR2 SNEGSKA (reference sequence). The CDR3 contains 15 residues. The CDR3, as DNA: TGCAGTGCTAGAGACAGTCGCTCCCCCTACAATAAGCAGTTCTTC. Translated: CSARDSRSPYNKQFF.

This clonotype was seen more than once but under ten times. A read error may explain this, as a much larger clone is one base away. J is TRBJ2-7 and V is TRBV15, with 13 bases lining up with TRBD2. This CDR3 spans 18 amino acids. From germline, CDR1 is LNHNV and CDR2 YYDKDF (reference sequence). V was pared by 3 bases and J by 10 bases, with 18 bases of the junction left unmatched. The CDR3 here is CATSSGRLAGGEGEAQYF. CDR3 sequence (DNA): TGTGCCACCAGCAGTGGGAGACTAGCGGGGGGCGAGGGGGAGGCCCAGTACTTC.

This clonotype has ten or more counts. CDR3 protein: CASSYRQGAEKLFF. The CDR3 DNA follows: TGTGCCAGCAGTTACCGACAGGGTGCGGAAAAACTGTTTTTT. V gene TRBV6-6 combines with J gene TRBJ1-4, with 7 bases matching TRBD1. Germline CDR1 is MNHNY and CDR2 is SVGAGI (reference sequence). This CDR3 is built from 14 residues. After removal of 2 bases from V and 8 bases from J, the junction contained 5 bases not matched to a gene.

With respect to this clonotype: One junction end disagrees with the germline gene, perhaps due to a read error. This chain links TRBV5-1 with TRBJ2-5, with D perhaps TRBD1 or TRBD2 (5 bases each). There are 17 residues in the CDR3. The germline V gene encodes CDR1 SGHRS and CDR2 YFSETQ. The CDR3 sequence is CTSSLWPGTDIQETQYF. The CDR3 nucleotides read TGCACCAGCAGCTTGTGGCCAGGGACCGATATCCAAGAGACCCAGTACTTC.

CDR3 protein: CASSQEEGAYQETQYF. The CDR3 DNA reads as TGTGCCAGCAGCCAAGAGGAGGGGGCTTACCAAGAGACCCAGTACTTC. The genes are TRBV4-2 and TRBJ2-5, with TRBD1 as a possible D gene (7 bases). Germline V gives CDR1 LGHNA, CDR2 YNFKEQ. The V and J ends lost 0 bases and 0 bases respectively, with 11 bases between them. The CDR3 extends over 16 amino acids.

The gene calls are TRBV6-1 and TRBJ2-7; D call uncertain. Germline V CDR1 and CDR2: MNHNS, SASEGT. Between the trimmed V and J ends, which lost 7 bases and 2 bases, there was a span of 12 bases. The CDR3 consists of 13 residues. The CDR3 spells CASTENGAYEQYF. The CDR3 DNA reads TGTGCCAGCACCGAAAATGGGGCCTACGAGCAGTACTTC.

This clonotype appeared a few times. This sequence may be a read error, since a much larger clone differs from it by one base. The genes are TRBV4-2 and TRBJ2-7; D unresolved. CDR3 length: 14 residues. Germline lookup yields CDR1 LGHNA and CDR2 YNFKEQ. V was cut by 7 bases and J by 5 bases, with 18 bases left in between. The CDR3 region is CASNQTQAVNEQYF. For the CDR3, the DNA is TGTGCCAGCAACCAGACCCAGGCGGTGAACGAGCAGTACTTC.

On this clonotype: The junction shows a germline mismatch at one end, possibly a read error. V and J are TRBV4-1 and TRBJ1-1, with 7 bases matching TRBD1. Germline-derived CDR1 and CDR2 are MGHRA and YSYEKL. The CDR3 spans 13 residues. The CDR3 is CASSQVVRTGACF. The CDR3 coding sequence is TGCGCCAGCAGCCAAGTAGTTAGGACAGGAGCTTGCTTT.

V gene TRBV5-8 combines with J gene TRBJ1-2, with D hard to call. This CDR3 spans 12 amino acids. CDR1 SGHTS and CDR2 YDEGEE come from the germline V gene. The germline V and J ends were trimmed by 4 bases and 7 bases, with 11 bases remaining between them. CDR3 residues: CASSLYDSGYTF. The CDR3, as DNA: TGTGCCAGCAGCCTATACGATTCTGGCTACACCTTC.

The table lists this clonotype with many counts. This chain uses TRBV5-1 with TRBJ2-4, with D possibly being TRBD1 (6 bases). The CDR3 is 16 residues long. The germline V and J ends were trimmed by 3 bases and 0 bases, with 13 bases remaining between them. CDR1 and CDR2 from the germline V gene are SGHRS and YFSETQ. CDR3 sequence: CASSSGQRLAKNIQYF. In DNA form, the CDR3 reads TGCGCCAGCAGCTCCGGACAGAGACTAGCCAAAAACATTCAGTACTTC.

The chain combines TRBV29-1 with TRBJ2-5; 8 nucleotides match TRBD2. CDR1 is SQVTM, CDR2 ANQGSEA, per germline. V was clipped by 6 bases and J by 5 bases; unmatched bases: 11. The CDR3 extends over 14 amino acids. In DNA form, the CDR3 reads TGCAGCGTCGGGGGGGGCAGGACGGCGGAGACCCAGTACTTC. This sequence encodes CSVGGGRTAETQYF.

Many counts were recorded for this clonotype. V usage is TRBV7-2 and J usage is TRBJ2-7; 10 bases match TRBD2. This CDR3 is 17 amino acids long. Germline CDR1 and CDR2: SGHTA and FQGNSA. J was trimmed by 0 bases and V by 3 bases; bases with no gene match: 8. The DNA for the CDR3 is TGTGCCAGCAGCTTCTCCCTAGCGGGGGTTAGCTCCTACGAGCAGTACTTC. Its translation is CASSFSLAGVSSYEQYF. Combining the CDR3 with reference TRBV7-2 and TRBJ2-7 gives the whole variable domain GAGVSQSPSNKVTEKGKDVELRCDPISGHTALYWYRQSLGQGLEFLIYFQGNSAPDKSGLPSDRFSAERTGGSVSTLTIQRTQQEDSAVYLCASSFSLAGVSSYEQYFGPGTRLTVT.

This clonotype was detected ten times or more. The chain is built from TRBV25-1 and TRBJ2-7; 11 bases are a match to TRBD1. Germline V gene lookup returns CDR1 MGHDK and CDR2 SYGVNS. CDR3 length: 14 amino acids. V shed 4 bases, J shed 5 bases, and the junction held 4 bases outside the gene matches. In nucleotides, the CDR3 is TGTGCCAGCAGTGCGGACAGGGGGCCCGACGAGCAGTACTTC. The encoded protein is CASSADRGPDEQYF.

This clonotype has ten or more counts. The rearrangement links TRBV10-3 to TRBJ1-1, with 9 bases aligning to TRBD1. CDR1 ENHRY and CDR2 SYGVKD come from the germline V gene. The CDR3 is made up of 13 amino acids. V shed 11 bases and J 4 bases; nucleotides not matched to a gene: 8. CDR3 sequence reads: CAASYRGPTEAFF. The DNA of the CDR3 is TGTGCCGCGTCTTACAGGGGGCCCACTGAAGCTTTCTTT.

This clonotype has ten or more counts. The chain carries TRBV11-2 and TRBJ2-7; TRBD1 aligns across 8 bases. The CDR3 is 16 amino acids. Per germline, CDR1 SGHAT and CDR2 FQNNGV. Germline trimming cut 0 bases from V and 3 bases from J; bases unmatched to any gene: 7. This chain's CDR3 is CASSLEGQGRIYEQYF. The CDR3 DNA reads TGTGCCAGCAGCTTAGAAGGACAGGGAAGAATCTACGAGCAGTACTTC.

This clonotype was observed at least ten times. V gene TRBV6-6 combines with J gene TRBJ1-4, with 7 positions matching TRBD1. V gave up 6 bases and J gave up 7 bases; unmatched junction bases: 5. Per the germline V gene, CDR1 is MNHNY and CDR2 is SVGAGI (reference sequence). The CDR3 loop spans 13 amino acids. Here the CDR3 DNA reads TGTGCCAGCAGGCGGACAGGAGCTGAAAAACTGTTTTTT. This sequence encodes CASRRTGAEKLFF.

The chain joins TRBV5-1 to TRBJ1-3; no reliable D call. V was pared by 0 bases and J by 0 bases, with 13 bases between. Germline loops: CDR1 SGHRS, CDR2 YFSETQ. The CDR3 spans 17 residues. As DNA, the CDR3 is TGCGCCAGCAGCTTGGCCGGTGCCGTCGACTCTGGAAACACCATATATTTT. Encoded protein: CASSLAGAVDSGNTIYF.

The chain joins TRBV20-1 to TRBJ2-3; unclear D gene. V dropped 6 bases and J dropped 0 bases, with 10 bases sitting between them. CDR3 length: 13 residues. Germline V gene sequence: CDR1 DFQATT, CDR2 SNEGSKA (reference sequence). Here the CDR3 reads CSAASTSTDTQYF. The CDR3 DNA sequence: TGCAGTGCCGCCAGTACTAGCACAGATACGCAGTATTTT.

This rearrangement joins TRBV7-2 to TRBJ2-5; D is possibly TRBD1 or TRBD2 (5 bases each). CDR1 is SGHTA, CDR2 FQGNSA, per germline. This CDR3 is 12 amino acids long. V was shortened by 4 bases and J by 12 bases, with 15 bases between the two germline ends. CDR3 nucleotide sequence: TGTGCCAGCAGCTCTCAGGGCGGGTCAAAGTACTTC. Encoded protein: CASSSQGGSKYF. Full variable domain (rest looked up from reference TRBV7-2 and TRBJ2-5): GAGVSQSPSNKVTEKGKDVELRCDPISGHTALYWYRQSLGQGLEFLIYFQGNSAPDKSGLPSDRFSAERTGGSVSTLTIQRTQQEDSAVYLCASSSQGGSKYFGPGTRLLVL.

This clonotype came up many times. This chain links TRBV29-1 with TRBJ1-1; perhaps TRBD1 as D (5 bases). CDR3 length: 14 amino acids. Trimming pared 0 bases from V and 7 bases from J, leaving 15 bases between. Germline lookup yields CDR1 SQVTM and CDR2 ANQGSEA. CDR3 amino acids: CSVEDVGRQGEAFF. The CDR3 coding sequence is TGCAGCGTTGAAGATGTGGGGCGGCAGGGTGAAGCTTTCTTT.

This clonotype was observed a few times. V gene TRBV6-5 combines with J gene TRBJ1-1; no firm D call. Germline CDR1 is MNHEY and CDR2 is SVGAGI. The V and J ends lost 7 bases and 1 base respectively, with 13 bases between them. The CDR3 extends over 14 amino acids. For the CDR3, the DNA is TGTGCCAGCAACCCCGGAGGGTCGAACACTGAAGCTTTCTTT. This encodes CASNPGGSNTEAFF.

The chain is built from TRBV12-3 or TRBV12-4 and TRBJ2-3; the match to TRBD2 covers 8 bases. The CDR3 runs to 14 residues. V lost 7 bases and J lost 4; bases outside the gene matches: 7. DNA of the CDR3: TGTGCCAGCACCACGGGAGGGAGAGCAGATACGCAGTATTTT. It translates to CASTTGGRADTQYF.

The rearrangement joins TRBV30 to TRBJ2-7; D unresolved. The germline V and J ends were trimmed by 2 bases and 4 bases, with 21 bases remaining between them. Per the germline V gene, CDR1 is GTSNPN and CDR2 is SVGIG (reference sequence). The CDR3 extends over 16 amino acids. Here the CDR3 reads CAWSSNTLTSFYEQYF. Here the CDR3 DNA reads TGTGCCTGGAGTTCCAATACCCTGACCAGTTTTTACGAGCAGTACTTC.

This CDR3 reads CASSRLLGNTEAFF. CDR3 nucleotides: TGTGCCAGCAGCCGCTTGCTTGGGAACACTGAAGCTTTCTTT. V usage is TRBV5-6 and J usage is TRBJ1-1, with D unresolved. V shed 4 bases and J shed 1 base, with 11 bases lying between them. CDR1 is SGHDT and CDR2 is YYEEEE in the germline V gene. The CDR3 consists of 14 residues.

This clonotype has only a few counts. A much more abundant neighbour one base away suggests this may be a read error. V gene TRBV2 combines with J gene TRBJ2-7; TRBD1 or TRBD2 may be the D gene (7 bases each). V was clipped by 8 bases and J by 7 bases, with 21 bases between them. The length of the CDR3 is 14 residues. The germline V gene encodes CDR1 SNHLY and CDR2 FYNNEI. CDR3 loop: CASEGARGAWEQYF. The CDR3 nucleotides are TGTGCCAGCGAGGGGGCACGGGGGGCGTGGGAGCAGTACTTC.